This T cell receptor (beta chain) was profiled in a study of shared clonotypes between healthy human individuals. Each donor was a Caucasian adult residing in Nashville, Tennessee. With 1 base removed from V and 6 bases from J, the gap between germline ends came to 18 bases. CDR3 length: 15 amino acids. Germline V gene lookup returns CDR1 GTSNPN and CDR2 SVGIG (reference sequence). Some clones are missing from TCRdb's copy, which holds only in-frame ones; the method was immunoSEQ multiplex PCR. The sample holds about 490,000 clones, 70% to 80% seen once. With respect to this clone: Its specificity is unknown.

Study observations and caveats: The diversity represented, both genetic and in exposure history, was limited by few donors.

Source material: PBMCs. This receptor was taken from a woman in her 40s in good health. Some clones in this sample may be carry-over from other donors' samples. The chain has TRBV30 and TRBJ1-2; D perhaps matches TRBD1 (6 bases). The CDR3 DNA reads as TGTGCCTGGAGTGCCCCATCATCCAGGGGAAATGGCTACACCTTC. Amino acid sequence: CAWSAPSSRGNGYTF.